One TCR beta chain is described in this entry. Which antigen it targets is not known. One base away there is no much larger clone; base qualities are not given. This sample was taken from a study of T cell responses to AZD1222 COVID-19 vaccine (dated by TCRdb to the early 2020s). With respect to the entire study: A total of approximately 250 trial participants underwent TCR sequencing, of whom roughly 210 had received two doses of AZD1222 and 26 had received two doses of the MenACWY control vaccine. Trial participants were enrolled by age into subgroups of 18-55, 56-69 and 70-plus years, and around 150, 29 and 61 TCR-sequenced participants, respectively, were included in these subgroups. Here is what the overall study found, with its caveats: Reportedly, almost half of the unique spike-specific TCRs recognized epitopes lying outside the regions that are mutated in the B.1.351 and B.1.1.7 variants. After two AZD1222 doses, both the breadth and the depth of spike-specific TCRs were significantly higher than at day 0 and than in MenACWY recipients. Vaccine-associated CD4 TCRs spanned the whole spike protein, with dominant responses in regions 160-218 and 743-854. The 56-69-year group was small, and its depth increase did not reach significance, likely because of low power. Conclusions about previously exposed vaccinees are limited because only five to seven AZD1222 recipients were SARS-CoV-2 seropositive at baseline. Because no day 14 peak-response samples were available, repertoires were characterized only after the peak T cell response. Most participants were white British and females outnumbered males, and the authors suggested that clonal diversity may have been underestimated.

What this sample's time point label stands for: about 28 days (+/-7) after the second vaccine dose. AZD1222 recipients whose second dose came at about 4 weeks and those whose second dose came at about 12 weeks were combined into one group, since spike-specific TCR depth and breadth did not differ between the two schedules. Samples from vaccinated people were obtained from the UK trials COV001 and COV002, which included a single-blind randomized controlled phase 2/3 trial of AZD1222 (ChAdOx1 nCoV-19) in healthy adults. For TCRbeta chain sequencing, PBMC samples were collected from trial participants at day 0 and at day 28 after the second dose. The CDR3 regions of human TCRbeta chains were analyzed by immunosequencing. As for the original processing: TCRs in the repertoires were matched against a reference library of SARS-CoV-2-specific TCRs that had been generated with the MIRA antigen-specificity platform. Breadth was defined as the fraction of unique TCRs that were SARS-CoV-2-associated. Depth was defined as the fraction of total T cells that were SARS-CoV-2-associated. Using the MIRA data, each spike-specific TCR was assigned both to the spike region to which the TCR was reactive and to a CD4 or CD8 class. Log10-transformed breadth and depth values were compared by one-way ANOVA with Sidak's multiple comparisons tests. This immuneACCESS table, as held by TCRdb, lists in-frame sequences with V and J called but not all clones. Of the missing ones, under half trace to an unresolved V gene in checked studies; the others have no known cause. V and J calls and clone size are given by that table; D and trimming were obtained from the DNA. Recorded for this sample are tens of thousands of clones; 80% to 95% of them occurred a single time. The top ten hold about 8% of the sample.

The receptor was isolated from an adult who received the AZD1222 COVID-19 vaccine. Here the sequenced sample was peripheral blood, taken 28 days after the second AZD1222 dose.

The DNA sequence is TGTGCCAGCAGCCCCTCCGCGGCGAAAGAGACCCAGTACTTC. The encoded protein is CASSPSAAKETQYF. The receptor chain draws on TRBV9 and TRBJ2-5, with the D gene uncertain. At the junction V is shortened by 4 bases and J by 3 bases, with 13 bases in between. The CDR3 has 14 amino acids, counting the end cysteine and phenylalanine. The retained sequence is limited to the CDR3, 42 bases, with the frame set at the first base. Reading the germline V gene gives CDR1 SGDLS and CDR2 YYNGEE.